The 26 T cell receptor beta chains below come from one sample, sequenced in a study of PD-L1 blockade in urothelial cancer. Some clones are missing from TCRdb's copy, which holds only in-frame ones; the method was immunoSEQ multiplex PCR. The sample holds about 51,000 clones, more than 70% seen once. Stated time point: peripheral blood 6 weeks after treatment start. Specimen: PBMCs, collected around atezolizumab (anti-PD-L1) treatment. Receptors originate from a man aged 60-69 years with urothelial cancer.

This sequence joins TRBV11-2 and TRBJ2-1; tentatively, D is TRBD1 (6 bases). Deletions cut 0 bases from V and 7 bases from J, with 10 bases between. This CDR3 is 14 amino acids long. CDR1 is SGHAT, CDR2 FQNNGV, per germline. CDR3 in amino acids: CASSLDTGRNEQFF. The CDR3, as DNA: TGTGCCAGCAGCTTAGATACAGGGCGTAATGAGCAGTTCTTC. The complete variable domain, with remaining parts taken from reference TRBV11-2 and TRBJ2-1, reads EAGVAQSPRYKIIEKRQSVAFWCNPISGHATLYWYQQILGQGPKLLIQFQNNGVVDDSQLPKDRFSAERLKGVDSTLKIQPAKLEDSAVYLCASSLDTGRNEQFFGPGTRLTVL.

DNA for the CDR3: TGTGCCAGCTCACCACCCTCGGGGGAGACCCAGTACTTC. Translating gives CASSPPSGETQYF. This sequence joins TRBV18 and TRBJ2-5, with D perhaps matching TRBD2 (5 bases). The germline CDR1 and CDR2 sequences are KGHSH and LQKENI. The CDR3 covers 13 residues. Trimming left V 0 bases short and J 5 bases short, with 7 bases between.

The CDR3 here is CASRSKGAILYNEQFF. The CDR3 coding sequence is TGTGCCAGCAGATCCAAGGGAGCAATTCTCTACAATGAGCAGTTCTTC. This rearrangement joins TRBV5-4 to TRBJ2-1, with D maybe TRBD2 (5 bases). This CDR3 is built from 16 residues. Germline values: CDR1 SGHNT, CDR2 YYREEE (reference sequence). Trimming took off 5 bases at V and 3 bases at J, with 18 bases between the two ends.

This chain links TRBV9 with TRBJ2-6; no reliable D call. The CDR3 spans 19 residues. The ends were cut back, 0 bases at V and 0 bases at J, with 16 bases in the middle. Germline V gene sequence: CDR1 SGDLS, CDR2 YYNGEE. CDR3 residues: CASSVGANVPSSGANVLTF. The CDR3 DNA reads as TGTGCCAGCAGCGTAGGGGCTAACGTACCCAGCTCTGGGGCCAACGTCCTGACTTTC.

This sequence joins TRBV5-1 and TRBJ2-7; D unclear. The CDR3 extends over 13 amino acids. CDR1 and CDR2 (germline): SGHRS, YFSETQ. V dropped 0 bases and J dropped 3 bases, with 7 bases sitting between them. The DNA of the CDR3 is TGCGCCAGCAGCTTGGACGGAGACTACGAGCAGTACTTC. It yields the protein CASSLDGDYEQYF.

This clone was found once. The rearrangement joins TRBV19 to TRBJ1-5; D gene ambiguous. In germline, CDR1 is LNHDA, CDR2 SQIVND (reference sequence). The CDR3 contains 16 residues. V lost 7 bases, J lost 0 bases, and 16 bases lay in between. The CDR3 DNA follows: TGTGCCAGTAACTCAAAGTCGATGGTTAGCAATCAGCCCCAGCATTTT. It yields the protein CASNSKSMVSNQPQHF.

CDR3 region: CASSIPGQGPDTQYF. CDR3 DNA sequence: TGTGCCAGCAGCATTCCAGGACAGGGCCCAGATACGCAGTATTTT. The chain is built from TRBV2 and TRBJ2-3, with 8 positions matching TRBD1. V dropped 6 bases and J dropped 4; count of bases not matched to a gene: 9. CDR3 length: 15 amino acids. Germline V lookup: CDR1 SNHLY, CDR2 FYNNEI.

The CDR3 DNA follows: TGTGCCAGCAGCTTGGGGGGGGTAGCCGCAAATCAGCCCCAGCATTTT. The encoded protein is CASSLGGVAANQPQHF. This chain uses TRBV5-4 with TRBJ1-5; TRBD1 might be the D (5 bases). This CDR3 is 16 amino acids long. Germline CDR1 is SGHNT and CDR2 is YYREEE (reference sequence). Deletions cut 0 bases from V and 4 bases from J, with 14 bases between. The full variable domain, its missing parts supplied by reference TRBV5-4 and TRBJ1-5, is ETGVTQSPTHLIKTRGQQVTLRCSSQSGHNTVSWYQQALGQGPQFIFQYYREEENGRGNFPPRFSGLQFPNYSSELNVNALELDDSALYLCASSLGGVAANQPQHFGDGTRLSIL.

V gene TRBV6-5 combines with J gene TRBJ1-2, with D tentatively TRBD1 (5 bases). Germline CDR1 and CDR2: MNHEY and SVGAGI. The CDR3 has 13 residues. V was pared by 3 bases and J by 2 bases, with 7 bases between. The CDR3 nucleotides are TGTGCCAGCAGTTATGACAGAAACTATGGCTACACCTTC. Encoded protein: CASSYDRNYGYTF.

The genes are TRBV7-9 and TRBJ1-2, with 8 bases matching TRBD1. The CDR3 has 17 amino acids. After removal of 4 bases from V and 2 bases from J, the junction contained 12 bases not matched to a gene. Germline lookup yields CDR1 SEHNR and CDR2 FQNEAQ (reference sequence). In DNA, the CDR3 is TGTGCCAGCAGCTCCATGGACAGGGCGCCGTTAAACTATGGCTACACCTTC. The encoded protein is CASSSMDRAPLNYGYTF.

This sequence joins TRBV4-1 and TRBJ2-5; 9 bases match TRBD2. The CDR3 totals 18 residues. Germline V gene sequence: CDR1 MGHRA, CDR2 YSYEKL. V lost 0 bases, J lost 3 bases, and 11 bases stayed unmatched. CDR3 bases: TGCGCCAGCAGCCAAGACTGGGCGGGGGGGGCATGGGAAGAGACCCAGTACTTC. This encodes CASSQDWAGGAWEETQYF.

This chain uses TRBV25-1 with TRBJ2-1, with D possibly being TRBD1 (6 bases). This CDR3 is 16 amino acids long. V was trimmed by 4 bases and J by 5 bases, leaving 18 bases between them. Per germline, CDR1 MGHDK and CDR2 SYGVNS. The CDR3 spells CASSARAMGADNEQFF. The CDR3 DNA follows: TGTGCCAGCAGTGCCCGGGCAATGGGGGCCGACAATGAGCAGTTCTTC. Together with reference TRBV25-1 and TRBJ2-1, the CDR3 gives the full variable domain: EADIYQTPRYLVIGTGKKITLECSQTMGHDKMYWYQQDPGMELHLIHYSYGVNSTEKGDLSSESTVSRIRTEHFPLTLESARPSHTSQYLCASSARAMGADNEQFFGPGTRLTVL.

The chain carries TRBV18 and TRBJ2-7, with 8 bases identical to TRBD1. The CDR3 covers 12 residues. Trimming at V came to 5 bases and at J to 6 bases, leaving 3 bases not matched to a gene. Germline V lookup: CDR1 KGHSH, CDR2 LQKENI. For the CDR3, the DNA is TGTGCCAGCTCATCCGGACAGGGCGAGCAGTACTTC. Protein sequence: CASSSGQGEQYF.

This chain joins TRBV19 and TRBJ2-2, with 8 bases matching TRBD1. Per the germline V gene, CDR1 is LNHDA and CDR2 is SQIVND (reference sequence). The CDR3 runs 14 residues. After removal of 5 bases from V and 6 bases from J, the junction contained 5 bases not matched to a gene. The CDR3 DNA reads as TGTGCCAGTAGTCCCGGACAGGGTTCCGGGGAGCTGTTTTTT. Amino acids: CASSPGQGSGELFF.

The chain carries TRBV19 and TRBJ2-2; 8 bases align to TRBD1. This CDR3 is built from 18 residues. The germline V gene encodes CDR1 LNHDA and CDR2 SQIVND (reference sequence). After removal of 4 bases from V and 0 bases from J, the junction contained 10 bases not matched to a gene. The chain's CDR3 is CASSTSQGARANTGELFF. The CDR3 bases are TGTGCCAGTAGTACGTCCCAGGGGGCGCGTGCGAACACCGGGGAGCTGTTTTTT. Using reference TRBV19 and TRBJ2-2 for the parts outside the CDR3, the full variable domain is DGGITQSPKYLFRKEGQNVTLSCEQNLNHDAMYWYRQDPGQGLRLIYYSQIVNDFQKGDIAEGYSVSREKKESFPLTVTSAQKNPTAFYLCASSTSQGARANTGELFFGEGSRLTVL.

This chain joins TRBV4-1 and TRBJ2-3; the D is unclear. V gave up 0 bases and J gave up 0 bases, with 10 bases separating them. Per germline, CDR1 MGHRA and CDR2 YSYEKL. The CDR3 has 16 residues. The CDR3 spells CASSQEWSTSTDTQYF. CDR3 in DNA: TGCGCCAGCAGCCAAGAGTGGTCCACTAGCACAGATACGCAGTATTTT.

J is TRBJ2-1 and V is TRBV6-1; TRBD2 matches at 7 bases. Germline V gene lookup returns CDR1 MNHNS and CDR2 SASEGT. The CDR3 totals 14 residues. Trimming at V came to 4 bases and at J to 4 bases, leaving 4 bases not matched to a gene. The CDR3 region has the DNA TGTGCCAGCAGTGCGACGGGGGGATACAATGAGCAGTTCTTC. Translating gives CASSATGGYNEQFF.

The gene calls are TRBV19 and TRBJ1-2, with 9 bases lining up with TRBD1. The junction had 5 bases not matched to a gene; V was cut back by 2 bases and J by 7 bases. The CDR3 has 14 amino acids. Looked up from germline, CDR1 is LNHDA and CDR2 is SQIVND (reference sequence). The CDR3 DNA follows: TGTGCCAGTAGTATACCCGGGACAGGGAGTGGCTACACCTTC. Translation gives CASSIPGTGSGYTF.

This chain connects TRBV9 to TRBJ1-1, with D unresolved. The CDR3 extends over 15 amino acids. Between the trimmed V and J ends, which lost 4 bases and 4 bases, there was a span of 17 bases. Germline V gene sequence: CDR1 SGDLS, CDR2 YYNGEE. CDR3 coding DNA: TGTGCCAGCAGCCCCCGTTTGTGGGGAGCCACTGAAGCTTTCTTT. Amino acids: CASSPRLWGATEAFF. Based on the CDR3 plus reference TRBV9 and TRBJ1-1, the full variable domain is DSGVTQTPKHLITATGQRVTLRCSPRSGDLSVYWYQQSLDQGLQFLIQYYNGEERAKGNILERFSAQQFPDLHSELNLSSLELGDSALYFCASSPRLWGATEAFFGQGTRLTVV.

This clone was seen a few times. The V gene is TRBV19, the J gene TRBJ1-1; 8 nucleotides line up with TRBD1. Germline V gene sequence: CDR1 LNHDA, CDR2 SQIVND (reference sequence). V lost 4 bases and J lost 1; bases outside the gene matches: 5. This CDR3 comprises 15 residues. Here the CDR3 DNA reads TGTGCCAGTAGTAGACCGGGACAGGAGAACACTGAAGCTTTCTTT. This encodes CASSRPGQENTEAFF.

The chain combines TRBV2 with TRBJ1-5; D possibly corresponds to TRBD1 (6 bases). CDR3 length: 13 residues. Trimming took 5 bases from V and 4 from J, leaving 9 bases between them. Germline V lookup: CDR1 SNHLY, CDR2 FYNNEI. The CDR3 DNA follows: TGTGCCAGCAGTAACAGGGAAAATCAGCCCCAGCATTTT. It codes for CASSNRENQPQHF.

The V and J genes are TRBV18 and TRBJ2-7; 7 bases align to TRBD1. The CDR3 extends over 15 amino acids. J lost 4 bases, V lost 6 bases, and 12 bases had no gene match. Germline V gives CDR1 KGHSH, CDR2 LQKENI. The CDR3 nucleotides read TGTGCCAGCTCTCCCGAGGGGACAGTCTTGTACGAGCAGTACTTC. Amino acid sequence: CASSPEGTVLYEQYF.

The chain links TRBV5-1 to TRBJ2-3; no firm D call. The length of the CDR3 is 13 residues. CDR1 is SGHRS and CDR2 is YFSETQ in the germline V gene. Trimming took 2 bases from V and 2 from J, leaving 6 bases between them. CDR3 sequence: CASSFQFTDTQYF. The DNA for the CDR3 is TGCGCCAGCAGCTTTCAATTCACAGATACGCAGTATTTT.

The genes are TRBV19 and TRBJ2-5, with TRBD1 matching 9 bases. The trim removed 6 bases at V and 5 bases at J, leaving 7 bases unmatched. Germline V lookup: CDR1 LNHDA, CDR2 SQIVND (reference sequence). This CDR3 spans 14 amino acids. The CDR3 loop is CASRSTGGAETQYF. CDR3 DNA sequence: TGTGCCAGTAGATCCACAGGGGGCGCCGAGACCCAGTACTTC. The whole variable domain, filled in from reference TRBV19 and TRBJ2-5, reads DGGITQSPKYLFRKEGQNVTLSCEQNLNHDAMYWYRQDPGQGLRLIYYSQIVNDFQKGDIAEGYSVSREKKESFPLTVTSAQKNPTAFYLCASRSTGGAETQYFGPGTRLLVL.

The gene calls are TRBV7-7 and TRBJ2-1, with TRBD1 as a possible D gene (5 bases). Trimming pared 6 bases from V and 9 bases from J, leaving 15 bases between. The length of the CDR3 is 13 residues. CDR1 SSHAT and CDR2 FNYEAQ come from the germline V gene (reference sequence). CDR3 sequence: CASSLDNVAEQFF. CDR3 coding DNA: TGTGCCAGCAGTTTGGACAATGTGGCTGAGCAGTTCTTC.

The rearrangement uses TRBV2 and TRBJ2-7; 9 positions agree with TRBD2. This CDR3 region has 15 residues. Germline assignment: CDR1 SNHLY and CDR2 FYNNEI. The ends lost 1 base at V and 2 bases at J; junction bases unmatched: 3. The CDR3 DNA sequence: TGTGCCAGCAGTGAAGGGGGCGGGAGGGCCTACGAGCAGTACTTC. This codes for CASSEGGGRAYEQYF. Complete variable domain (other parts from reference TRBV2 and TRBJ2-7): EPEVTQTPSHQVTQMGQEVILRCVPISNHLYFYWYRQILGQKVEFLVSFYNNEISEKSEIFDDQFSVERPDGSNFTLKIRSTKLEDSAMYFCASSEGGGRAYEQYFGPGTRLTVT.